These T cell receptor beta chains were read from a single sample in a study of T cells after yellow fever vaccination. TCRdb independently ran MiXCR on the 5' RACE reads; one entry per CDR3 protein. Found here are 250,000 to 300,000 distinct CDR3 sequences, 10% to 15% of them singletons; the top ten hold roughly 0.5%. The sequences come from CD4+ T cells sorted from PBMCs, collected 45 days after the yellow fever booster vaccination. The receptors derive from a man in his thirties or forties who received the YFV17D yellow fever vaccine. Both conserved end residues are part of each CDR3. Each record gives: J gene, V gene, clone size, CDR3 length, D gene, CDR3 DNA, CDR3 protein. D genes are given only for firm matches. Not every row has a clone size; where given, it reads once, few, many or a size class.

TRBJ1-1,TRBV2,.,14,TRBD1,TGTGCCAGCATTCCGGGACAGGGGGCACGTCGAGCTTTCTTT,CASIPGQGARRAFF
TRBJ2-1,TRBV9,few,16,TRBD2,TGTGCCAGCAGCGTTGCGGGCGGGAGCTCCTACAATGAGCAGTTCTTC,CASSVAGGSSYNEQFF
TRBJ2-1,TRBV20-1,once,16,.,TGCAGTGCTAGAAGGTTCGTGGGAACCTCCTACGATGAGCAGTTCTTC,CSARRFVGTSYDEQFF
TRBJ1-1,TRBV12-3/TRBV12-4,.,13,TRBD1,TGTGCCAGCAGGGCGGGACAGGGGGCCGGAGCTTTCTTT,CASRAGQGAGAFF
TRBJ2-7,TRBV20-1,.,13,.,TGCAGTGCTAGAGAGGGACTGGGGGTAGAGCAGTACTTC,CSAREGLGVEQYF
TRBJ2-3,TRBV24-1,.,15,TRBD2,TGTGCCACCAGTGGACGGACTAGCAGCACAGATACGCAGTATTTT,CATSGRTSSTDTQYF
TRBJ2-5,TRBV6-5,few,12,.,TGTGCCAGCAGTTACGGGAAAGAGACCCAGTACTTC,CASSYGKETQYF
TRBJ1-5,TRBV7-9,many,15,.,TGTGCCAGCAGCTCCCCCGGTGACAGAAATCAGCCCCAGCATTTT,CASSSPGDRNQPQHF
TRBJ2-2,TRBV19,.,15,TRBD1,TGTGCCAGTAGTAGGAAGACAGGGGTGGCCGGGGAGCTGTTTTTT,CASSRKTGVAGELFF
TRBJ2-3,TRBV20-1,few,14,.,TGCAGTGCGGACTACCAGGCCGCCACAGATACGCAGTATTTT,CSADYQAATDTQYF
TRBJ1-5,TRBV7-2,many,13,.,TGTGCCAGCAGTTTTGATGGTTATCAGCCCCAGCATTTT,CASSFDGYQPQHF
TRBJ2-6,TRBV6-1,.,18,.,TGTGCCAGCAGTACATCAGGCCTCCGGGGGGCTGTGGCCAACCTCCTGACTTTC,CASSTSGLRGAVANLLTF
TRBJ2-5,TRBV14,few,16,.,TGTGCCAGCAGCCAAGGTCTCTCCAGGTTCCAAGAGACCCAGTACTTC,CASSQGLSRFQETQYF
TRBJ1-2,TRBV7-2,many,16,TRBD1,TGTGCCAGCAGCTCCCCCGGGGACAGGGGGCTTTATGGCTACACCTTC,CASSSPGDRGLYGYTF
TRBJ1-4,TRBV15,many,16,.,TGTGCCACCAGCAGAGATCGAGGCAGGGAGGGAGAAAAACTGTTTTTT,CATSRDRGREGEKLFF
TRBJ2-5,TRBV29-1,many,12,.,TGCAGCGTTGTTCGGGCGTCGGAGACCCAGTACTTC,CSVVRASETQYF
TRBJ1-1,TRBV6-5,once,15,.,TGTGCCAGCAGTTACGGGGGCCTCATGAACACTGAAGCTTTCTTT,CASSYGGLMNTEAFF
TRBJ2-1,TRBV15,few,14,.,TGTGCCACCAGCAGTTATACAGGGCGCGATGAGCAGTTCTTC,CATSSYTGRDEQFF
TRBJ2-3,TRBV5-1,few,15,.,TGCGCCAGCAGCTTGGCCTGGGCGGAGGCAGATACGCAGTATTTT,CASSLAWAEADTQYF
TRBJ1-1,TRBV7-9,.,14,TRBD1,TGTGCCAGCAGCGCACGACAGGGGAACACTGAAGCTTTCTTT,CASSARQGNTEAFF
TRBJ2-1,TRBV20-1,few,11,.,TGCAGTGCTAGGAGGGATTGGGAGCAGTTCTTC,CSARRDWEQFF
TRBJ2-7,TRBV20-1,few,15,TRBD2,TGCAGTGCTAGTCCGACTAGCGGCCAGGGGTACGAGCAGTACTTC,CSASPTSGQGYEQYF
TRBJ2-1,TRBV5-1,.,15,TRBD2,TGCGCCAGCGAGCTTAACGGGAGGGCCAGCAATGAGCAGTTCTTC,CASELNGRASNEQFF
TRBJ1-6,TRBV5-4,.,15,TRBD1,TGTGCCAGCAGCAGAACAAGAGGACAGGGGGCCTCCCTCCACTTT,CASSRTRGQGASLHF
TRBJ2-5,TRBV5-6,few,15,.,TGTGCCAGCAGCTTGGTTTTTAGCGCGCTAGAGACCCAGTACTTC,CASSLVFSALETQYF
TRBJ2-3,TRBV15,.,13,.,TGTGCCACCGGTCGGGGGAGCACAGATACGCAGTATTTT,CATGRGSTDTQYF
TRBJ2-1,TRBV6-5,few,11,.,TGTGCCAGCAGAGCCGGAGGGGAGCAGTTCTTC,CASRAGGEQFF
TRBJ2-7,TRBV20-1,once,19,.,TGCAGTGCTATCCCCCAGTACGGGACCACGAGCGGGCAGTCCTCCGAGCAGTACTTC,CSAIPQYGTTSGQSSEQYF
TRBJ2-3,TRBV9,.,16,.,TGTGCCAGCAGCCCCATCGGGACCACTAGCACAGATACGCAGTATTTT,CASSPIGTTSTDTQYF